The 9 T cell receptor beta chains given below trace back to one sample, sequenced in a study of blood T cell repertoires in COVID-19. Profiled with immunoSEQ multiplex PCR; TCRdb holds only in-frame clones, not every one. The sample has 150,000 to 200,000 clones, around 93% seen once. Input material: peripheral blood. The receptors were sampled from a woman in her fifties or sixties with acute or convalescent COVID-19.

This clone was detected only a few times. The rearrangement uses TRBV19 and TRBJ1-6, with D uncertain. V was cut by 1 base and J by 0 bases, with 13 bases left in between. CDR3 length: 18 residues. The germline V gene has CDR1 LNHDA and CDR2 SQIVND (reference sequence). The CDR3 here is CASSIGDPASSYNSPLHF. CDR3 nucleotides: TGTGCCAGTAGTATAGGAGACCCAGCGAGCTCCTATAATTCACCCCTCCACTTT.

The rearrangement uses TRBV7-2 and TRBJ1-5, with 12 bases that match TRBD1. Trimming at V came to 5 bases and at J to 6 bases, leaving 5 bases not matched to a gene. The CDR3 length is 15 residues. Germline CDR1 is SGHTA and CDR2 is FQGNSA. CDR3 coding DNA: TGTGCCAGCAGCCGGGACAGGGGGCAGGGTCAGCCCCAGCATTTT. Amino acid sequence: CASSRDRGQGQPQHF.

The CDR3 coding sequence is TGTGCCAGCAGCTCAAAAATTACAGATACGCAGTATTTT. It specifies CASSSKITDTQYF. The V call is TRBV7-3, the J call TRBJ2-3; D is uncertain. V lost 4 bases and J lost 3, with 8 bases in between. CDR1 and CDR2 (germline): SGHTA, FQGTGA. The CDR3 extends over 13 amino acids.

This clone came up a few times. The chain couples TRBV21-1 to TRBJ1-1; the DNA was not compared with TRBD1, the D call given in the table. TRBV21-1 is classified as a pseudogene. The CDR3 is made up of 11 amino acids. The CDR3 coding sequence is TGTGCCGGGGCTCTGAACACTGAAGCTTTCTTT. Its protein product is CAGALNTEAFF.

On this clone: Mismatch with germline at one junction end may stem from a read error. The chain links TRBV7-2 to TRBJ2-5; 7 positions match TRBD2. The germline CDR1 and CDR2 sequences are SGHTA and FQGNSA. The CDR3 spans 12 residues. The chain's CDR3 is CASSLETGGPNF. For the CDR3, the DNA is TGTGCCAGCAGCTTGGAAACGGGGGGTCCGAACTTC. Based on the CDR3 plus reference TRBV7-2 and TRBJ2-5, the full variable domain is GAGVSQSPSNKVTEKGKDVELRCDPISGHTALYWYRQSLGQGLEFLIYFQGNSAPDKSGLPSDRFSAERTGGSVSTLTIQRTQQEDSAVYLCASSLETGGPNFGPGTRLLVL.

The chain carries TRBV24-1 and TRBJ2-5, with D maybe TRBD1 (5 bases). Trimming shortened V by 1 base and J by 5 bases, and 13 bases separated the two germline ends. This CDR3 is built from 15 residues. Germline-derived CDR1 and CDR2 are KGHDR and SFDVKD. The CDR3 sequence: CATSDLSGRGETQYF. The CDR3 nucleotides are TGTGCCACCAGTGATTTATCCGGAAGGGGCGAGACCCAGTACTTC.

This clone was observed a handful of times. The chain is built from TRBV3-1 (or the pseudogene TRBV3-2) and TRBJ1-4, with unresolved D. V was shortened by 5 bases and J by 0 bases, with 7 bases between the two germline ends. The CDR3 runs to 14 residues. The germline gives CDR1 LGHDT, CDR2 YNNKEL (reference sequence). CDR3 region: CASSNSPTNEKLFF. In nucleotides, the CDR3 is TGTGCCAGCAGCAACAGTCCAACTAATGAAAAACTGTTTTTT.

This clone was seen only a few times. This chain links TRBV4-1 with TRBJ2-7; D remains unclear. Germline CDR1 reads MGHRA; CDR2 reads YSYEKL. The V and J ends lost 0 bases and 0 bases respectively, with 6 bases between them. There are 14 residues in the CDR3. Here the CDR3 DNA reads TGCGCCAGCAGCCAAGATCGGTTCTCCTACGAGCAGTACTTC. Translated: CASSQDRFSYEQYF.

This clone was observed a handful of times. The CDR3 DNA reads TGTGCCAGCAGTTATGACAGGGGGGGGTCTTATGGCTACACCTTC. Protein product: CASSYDRGGSYGYTF. This sequence joins TRBV6-5 and TRBJ1-2, with 9 bases fitting TRBD1. Germline CDR1 and CDR2: MNHEY and SVGAGI. Trimming took 3 bases from V and 5 from J; bases not matched to a gene: 7. The CDR3 has 15 residues.